This is a list of T cell receptor beta chains from one sample in a study of T cell repertoires in cytomegalovirus infection. TCRdb re-called the reads through MiXCR, storing one row per CDR3 protein. The table shows some 600,000 distinct CDR3 sequences, with less than 25% occurring only once. The sample comprised CD8+ T cells from PBMCs. All receptors come from a human donor in good health (CMV status not recorded). Some clones in this sample may be carry-over from other donors' samples. CDR3s include the opening cysteine and the closing phenylalanine or tryptophan. A D gene is named only where the DNA matches it firmly. Clone size is given for some rows only: seen once, a few or many times, or a class if the clone is expanded.

CSAGPTGQGYTF	TGCAGTGCGGGCCCGACAGGGCAAGGCTACACCTTC	TRBJ1-2	TRBV20-1	-	TRBD1
CASTYGRRYEQYF	TGTGCCAGCACCTACGGTCGCCGCTACGAGCAGTACTTC	TRBJ2-7	TRBV6-2/TRBV6-3	few	-
CASSISFAWNTGELFF	TGTGCCAGTAGTATTTCCTTCGCCTGGAACACCGGGGAGCTGTTTTTT	TRBJ2-2	TRBV19	-	-
CASSYTQASYTQYF	TGTGCCAGCAGTTATACCCAGGCCAGTTATACGCAGTATTTT	TRBJ2-3	TRBV6-2/TRBV6-3	-	-
CASSIWSRGPNTGELFF	TGTGCCAGTAGTATCTGGTCCCGGGGACCCAACACCGGGGAGCTGTTTTTT	TRBJ2-2	TRBV19	-	-
CAISESDRGPNEKLFF	TGTGCCATCAGTGAGTCGGATAGGGGCCCTAATGAAAAACTGTTTTTT	TRBJ1-4	TRBV10-3	-	-
CASSHPGTEAFF	TGTGCCAGTAGTCATCCAGGGACTGAAGCTTTCTTT	TRBJ1-1	TRBV19	many	-
CASSLEFMGETQYF	TGTGCCAGCAGCTTAGAGTTTATGGGGGAGACCCAGTACTTC	TRBJ2-5	TRBV7-6	-	-
CASTKLGGQRTNYGYTF	TGTGCCAGCACTAAACTCGGGGGACAGAGAACTAACTATGGCTACACCTTC	TRBJ1-2	TRBV7-9	many	TRBD1
CASETGGFGNTEAFF	TGTGCCAGCGAGACAGGGGGCTTTGGGAACACTGAAGCTTTCTTT	TRBJ1-1	TRBV6-2/TRBV6-3	-	TRBD1
CSAQDRDYENF	TGCAGTGCTCAAGACCGGGACTATGAAAACTTT	TRBJ1-1	TRBV20-1	few	-
CASSNVPNTEAFF	TGTGCCAGCAGTAACGTGCCGAACACTGAAGCTTTCTTT	TRBJ1-1	TRBV6-2/TRBV6-3	-	-
CASSPKRTEFGELFF	TGTGCCAGTAGCCCCAAGAGGACGGAGTTTGGGGAGCTGTTTTTT	TRBJ2-2	TRBV19	few	-
CASSKGDPEAFF	TGTGCCAGCTCGAAGGGTGACCCTGAAGCTTTCTTT	TRBJ1-1	TRBV6-2/TRBV6-3	-	-
CSARGGPAHTGELFF	TGCAGTGCCCGCGGGGGTCCGGCGCACACCGGGGAGCTGTTTTTT	TRBJ2-2	TRBV20-1	few	TRBD2
CASSEGAQNTGELFF	TGTGCCAGCAGTGAAGGCGCCCAGAACACCGGGGAGCTGTTTTTT	TRBJ2-2	TRBV2	few	-
CASRLGVGGGETQYF	TGTGCCAGCAGACTAGGGGTAGGAGGCGGAGAGACCCAGTACTTC	TRBJ2-5	TRBV7-3	many	-
CASRGREYYGYTF	TGTGCCAGCAGAGGCAGGGAATACTATGGCTACACCTTC	TRBJ1-2	TRBV28	-	-
CASSSLGLAGVANTGELFF	TGTGCCAGCAGCTCCCTTGGACTAGCGGGCGTGGCGAACACCGGGGAGCTGTTTTTT	TRBJ2-2	TRBV7-8	many	TRBD2
CASIGKNEQFF	TGTGCCAGCATCGGTAAGAATGAGCAGTTCTTC	TRBJ2-1	TRBV27	many	-
CSAREDGGFGDEQYF	TGCAGTGCTAGGGAGGATGGGGGCTTCGGTGACGAGCAGTACTTC	TRBJ2-7	TRBV20-1	-	-
CASSLQLAGDTQYF	TGTGCCAGCAGCTTACAGTTAGCGGGAGATACGCAGTATTTT	TRBJ2-3	TRBV7-6	many	TRBD2